The 7 T cell receptor beta chains presented below share a single source sample, sequenced in a study of molecular identifiers for immune sequencing clone quantification. Using its own MiXCR run on the PCR reads, TCRdb lists one record per CDR3 protein. The table records tens of thousands of distinct CDR3 sequences, more than 35% of them present only once. The source material was naive CD8+ T cells from blood, with Jurkat cell RNA spiked in. The sample's subset: FACS-sorted CD8+CD4-CCR7+CD45RA+ naive T cells. Receptors were obtained from a human donor in good health. Some libraries in this study had Jurkat cell RNA spiked in.

The sample holds a few counts of this clonotype. The chain links TRBV19 to TRBJ1-4; 7 bases are shared with TRBD1. Germline V lookup: CDR1 LNHDA, CDR2 SQIVND (reference sequence). V lost 9 bases, J lost 6 bases, and 4 bases stayed unmatched. CDR3 length: 12 amino acids. CDR3 sequence: CASTGDHEKLFF. The CDR3 DNA reads as TGTGCCAGCACAGGGGATCATGAAAAACTGTTTTTT.

The chain joins TRBV9 to TRBJ2-7; D might be TRBD2 (7 bases). The CDR3 consists of 14 residues. Germline loops: CDR1 SGDLS, CDR2 YYNGEE. Trimming removed 1 base from V and 5 bases from J, with 13 bases in between. CDR3 in DNA: TGTGCCAGCAGCGTATTGGGGGGGGCGGACGAGCAGTACTTC. Protein product: CASSVLGGADEQYF. The complete variable domain, with remaining parts taken from reference TRBV9 and TRBJ2-7, reads DSGVTQTPKHLITATGQRVTLRCSPRSGDLSVYWYQQSLDQGLQFLIQYYNGEERAKGNILERFSAQQFPDLHSELNLSSLELGDSALYFCASSVLGGADEQYFGPGTRLTVT.

For this clonotype: This may be a read error: a much more frequent sequence differs by one nucleotide. V gene TRBV7-3 combines with J gene TRBJ2-2, with D maybe TRBD2 (5 bases). CDR3 size: 13 residues. Germline CDR1 SGHTA, CDR2 FQGTGA. The CDR3 spells CASSLKETGEPFF. The CDR3 nucleotides are TGTGCCAGCAGCTTAAAGGAAACCGGGGAGCCGTTTTTT.

On this clonotype itself: Likely a read error: the CDR3 ends without its conserved phenylalanine or tryptophan. The chain recombines TRBV27 with TRBJ1-4; D gene ambiguous. Trimming cost V 3 bases and J 7 bases, with 6 bases left between them. In germline, CDR1 is MNHEY, CDR2 SMNVEV (reference sequence). There are 12 residues in the CDR3. In DNA form, the CDR3 reads TGTGCCAGCAGTTTTTGGGGTGAAAAACTGTTTGTT. Translation: CASSFWGEKLFV.

A remark on this clonotype: The missing conserved phenylalanine or tryptophan at the end of this CDR3 makes a read error likely. The J gene is TRBJ2-3, the V gene TRBV7-9; 7 bases align to TRBD2. The CDR3 consists of 16 residues. CDR1 and CDR2 from the germline V gene are SEHNR and FQNEAQ (reference sequence). The CDR3 is CAGSFPLAGAADTQYL. The CDR3 DNA reads as TGTGCCGGCAGCTTTCCTTTGGCGGGAGCGGCAGATACGCAGTATCTT.

This clonotype was counted between two and nine times. This rearrangement joins TRBV27 to TRBJ1-2; a weak D match, TRBD1 (6 bases). V dropped 5 bases and J dropped 4 bases, with 14 bases sitting between them. CDR3 size: 14 residues. Germline loops: CDR1 MNHEY, CDR2 SMNVEV (reference sequence). The CDR3 DNA follows: TGTGCCAGCAGTCCCCGGACAGAAGCCTATGGCTACACCTTC. Amino acid sequence: CASSPRTEAYGYTF.

CDR3: CASGPGPSYEKLFF. The CDR3 coding sequence is TGTGCCAGCGGCCCTGGGCCGAGCTATGAAAAACTGTTTTTT. The chain combines TRBV2 with TRBJ1-4; D not resolved. The length of the CDR3 is 14 residues. In germline, CDR1 is SNHLY, CDR2 FYNNEI. V was shortened by 8 bases and J by 6 bases, with 16 bases between the two germline ends.